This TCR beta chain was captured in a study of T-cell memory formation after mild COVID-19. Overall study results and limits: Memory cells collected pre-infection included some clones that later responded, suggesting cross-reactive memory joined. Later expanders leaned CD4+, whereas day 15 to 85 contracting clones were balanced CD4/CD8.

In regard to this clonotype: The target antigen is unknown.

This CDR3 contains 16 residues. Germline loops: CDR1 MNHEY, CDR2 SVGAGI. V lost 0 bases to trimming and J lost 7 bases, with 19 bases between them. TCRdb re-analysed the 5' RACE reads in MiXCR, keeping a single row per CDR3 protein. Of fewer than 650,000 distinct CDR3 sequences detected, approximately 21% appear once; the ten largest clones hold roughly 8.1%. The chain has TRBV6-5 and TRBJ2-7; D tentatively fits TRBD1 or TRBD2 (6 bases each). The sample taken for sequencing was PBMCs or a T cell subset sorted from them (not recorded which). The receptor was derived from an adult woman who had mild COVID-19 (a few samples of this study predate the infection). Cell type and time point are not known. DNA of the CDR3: TGTGCCAGCAGTTACTCGAAACCCAGAGAAGGGGGGGAGCAGTACTTC. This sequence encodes CASSYSKPREGGEQYF.